A selection of T cell receptor beta chains follows, all from one sample in a study of T cell responses to AZD1222 COVID-19 vaccine. The table came from immunoSEQ multiplex PCR; TCRdb's copy has only in-frame clones and leaves some out. Altogether about 94,000 clones are present, roughly 85% being singletons, with the ten largest covering roughly 4.3%. The material sequenced was peripheral blood, taken 28 days after the second AZD1222 dose. These receptors came from an adult who received the AZD1222 COVID-19 vaccine. CDR3s include the opening cysteine and the closing phenylalanine or tryptophan. Fields, in order: D gene, V gene, clone size, J gene, CDR3 protein, CDR3 DNA. A D gene is named only where the DNA matches it firmly. Some rows have no size entry. The others give once, few or many, or a class for an expanded clone.

TRBD2	TRBV19	.	TRBJ2-7	CASSMGPGSGSLGEQYF	TGTGCCAGTAGTATGGGCCCGGGTAGCGGGAGTCTGGGCGAGCAGTACTTC
.	TRBV9	.	TRBJ1-1	CASSVEGNTEAFF	TGTGCCAGCAGCGTAGAGGGGAACACTGAAGCTTTCTTT
.	TRBV6-5	.	TRBJ1-5	CASSYHSMGNQPQHF	TGTGCCAGCAGTTACCACTCTATGGGCAATCAGCCCCAGCATTTT
TRBD2	TRBV29-1	.	TRBJ2-5	CSASGSTDQETQYF	TGCAGCGCCAGCGGGAGTACGGACCAAGAGACCCAGTACTTC
TRBD2	TRBV7-2	once	TRBJ2-3	CASSPSILAGGRGDTQYF	TGTGCCAGCAGCCCTAGCATTCTAGCGGGGGGGCGGGGAGATACGCAGTATTTT
.	TRBV7-8	.	TRBJ2-5	CASSFRDQPGETQYF	TGTGCCAGCAGCTTTCGGGACCAGCCGGGAGAGACCCAGTACTTC
TRBD1	TRBV9	once	TRBJ2-2	CASSAQGQGATGELFF	TGTGCCAGCAGCGCCCAGGGACAGGGGGCAACCGGGGAGCTGTTTTTT
.	TRBV11-2	few	TRBJ2-3	CASSKGADTQYF	TGTGCCAGCAGCAAAGGGGCAGATACGCAGTATTTT
TRBD2	TRBV27	.	TRBJ2-1	CACAPDGTSGGGYNEQFF	TGTGCCTGCGCCCCCGACGGGACTAGCGGAGGGGGATACAATGAGCAGTTCTTC
TRBD1	TRBV7-9	.	TRBJ1-1	CASSLVKGQLTEAFF	TGTGCCAGCAGCTTAGTTAAGGGACAGCTTACTGAAGCTTTCTTT
.	TRBV5-1	.	TRBJ1-6	CASSLGGESPLHF	TGCGCCAGCAGCCTAGGGGGGGAGTCACCCCTCCACTTT
.	TRBV11-2	.	TRBJ2-3	CASSPSNGDTQYF	TGTGCCAGCAGCCCTTCTAATGGGGATACGCAGTATTTT
.	TRBV6-6	.	TRBJ1-3	CASSQTETSGNTIYF	TGTGCCAGCAGCCAGACAGAAACGTCTGGAAACACCATATATTTT
TRBD2	TRBV4-3	once	TRBJ2-1	CASSQLTGGSTDHEQFF	TGCGCCAGCAGCCAATTGACCGGGGGGTCCACGGACCATGAGCAGTTCTTC
TRBD1	TRBV7-9	.	TRBJ1-5	CASSSGGGNQPQHF	TGTGCCAGCAGCTCAGGGGGCGGCAATCAGCCCCAGCATTTT
.	TRBV19	.	TRBJ2-7	CATTPRAGYEQYF	TGTGCCACCACCCCTAGGGCCGGCTACGAGCAGTACTTC
.	TRBV6-5	.	TRBJ2-1	CASRGGTYNEQFF	TGTGCCAGCAGGGGGGGAACCTACAATGAGCAGTTCTTC
.	TRBV7-3	.	TRBJ1-5	CASSLRYPMGGRSNQPQHF	TGTGCCAGCAGCTTACGCTACCCGATGGGGGGCAGGAGCAATCAGCCCCAGCATTTT
.	TRBV7-2	.	TRBJ1-4	CASSLFGGEATNEKLFF	TGTGCCAGCAGCTTATTTGGGGGGGAAGCAACTAATGAAAAACTGTTTTTT
.	TRBV27	.	TRBJ1-6	CASSLGGGRNSPLHF	TGTGCCAGCAGTTTAGGGGGGGGGCGTAATTCACCCCTCCACTTT
.	TRBV18	.	TRBJ2-1	CASSPPSLREGEQFF	TGTGCCAGCTCACCACCGAGTTTGAGAGAAGGTGAGCAGTTCTTC
.	TRBV6-5	once	TRBJ1-1	CASSYGGGYTEAFF	TGTGCCAGCAGTTACGGGGGGGGCTACACTGAAGCTTTCTTT
.	TRBV27	.	TRBJ1-6	CASSPMRQSPSPLHF	TGTGCCAGCAGTCCGATGAGACAGAGCCCTTCACCCCTCCACTTT
.	TRBV5-8	.	TRBJ1-2	CASSPPGRPNYGYTF	TGTGCCAGCAGCCCGCCGGGGCGACCTAACTATGGCTACACCTTC
.	TRBV6-2/TRBV6-3	.	TRBJ2-1	CASSPARGEQFF	TGTGCCAGCAGTCCCGCCCGGGGGGAGCAGTTCTTC
.	TRBV2	few	TRBJ1-4	CASSEMGELGLFF	TGTGCCAGCAGTGAAATGGGGGAACTTGGGCTGTTTTTT
.	TRBV3-1/TRBV3-2	.	TRBJ2-1	CASSQERGQQFF	TGTGCCAGCAGCCAAGAGAGGGGACAGCAGTTCTTC
TRBD1	TRBV19	.	TRBJ2-5	CASSAGTGRETQYF	TGTGCCAGTAGTGCCGGGACAGGGCGAGAGACCCAGTACTTC
TRBD2	TRBV4-2	.	TRBJ2-7	CASSQVAGAHYEQYF	TGTGCCAGCAGCCAAGTCGCGGGAGCCCACTACGAGCAGTACTTC
TRBD2	TRBV5-1	.	TRBJ2-1	CASSPGLAVGNEQFF	TGCGCCAGCAGCCCGGGACTAGCGGTTGGCAATGAGCAGTTCTTC
TRBD2	TRBV11-2	.	TRBJ2-7	CASSLELTSGLYF	TGTGCCAGCAGCTTAGAACTCACTAGCGGGCTGTACTTC
TRBD2	TRBV4-2	.	TRBJ2-3	CASSQEGLAGVSSTDTQYF	TGTGCCAGCAGCCAAGAGGGACTAGCGGGGGTATCTAGCACAGATACGCAGTATTTT
.	TRBV19	few	TRBJ1-5	CASSISFRATGNQPQHF	TGTGCCAGTAGTATAAGTTTCAGGGCGACAGGCAATCAGCCCCAGCATTTT
.	TRBV2	.	TRBJ2-7	CASSGESEQYF	TGTGCCAGCTCAGGGGAGAGCGAGCAGTACTTC
.	TRBV28	.	TRBJ2-3	CASSPSDYTDTQYF	TGTGCCAGCAGTCCTAGCGACTACACAGATACGCAGTATTTT
.	TRBV2	.	TRBJ2-1	CASTGLLAYNEQFF	TGTGCCAGCACTGGTCTTCTAGCCTACAATGAGCAGTTCTTC
TRBD1	TRBV7-3	.	TRBJ2-7	CASSSGQVSYEQYF	TGTGCCAGCAGCTCCGGACAGGTCTCCTACGAGCAGTACTTC
TRBD1	TRBV4-2	.	TRBJ2-7	CASSQYPGTEYYEQYF	TGTGCCAGCAGCCAATATCCCGGGACAGAATATTACGAGCAGTACTTC
TRBD1	TRBV5-4	.	TRBJ1-1	CASSLGQGGTEAFF	TGTGCCAGCAGCTTGGGACAGGGGGGCACTGAAGCTTTCTTT
.	TRBV6-5	.	TRBJ1-2	CASSYSFDRNWAF	TGTGCCAGCAGTTACTCGTTCGACAGAAATTGGGCCTTC
TRBD2	TRBV7-3	.	TRBJ2-1	CASSPSGGSNNEQFF	TGTGCCAGCAGCCCCTCGGGCGGGAGTAACAATGAGCAGTTCTTC
TRBD1	TRBV9	.	TRBJ1-2	CASSGRDREKFNYGYTF	TGTGCCAGCAGCGGCCGGGACAGGGAAAAATTCAACTATGGCTACACCTTC
.	TRBV28	once	TRBJ1-2	CASSLKWGAGGYGYTF	TGTGCCAGCAGTTTAAAGTGGGGGGCGGGAGGCTATGGCTACACCTTC
.	TRBV28	.	TRBJ1-4	CASSLYQGSTSEKLFF	TGTGCCAGCAGTCTTTATCAGGGGAGCACGTCTGAAAAACTGTTTTTT
.	TRBV9	.	TRBJ2-3	CASSIQAARKDTQYF	TGTGCCAGCAGCATCCAGGCCGCGAGGAAGGATACGCAGTATTTT
TRBD2	TRBV28	.	TRBJ2-1	CASSFGTSGSNEQFF	TGTGCCAGCAGTTTTGGGACTAGCGGGAGCAATGAGCAGTTCTTC
TRBD1	TRBV7-9	.	TRBJ1-1	CASSFRTGVNTEAFF	TGTGCCAGCAGCTTTCGGACAGGTGTGAACACTGAAGCTTTCTTT
TRBD1	TRBV28	.	TRBJ2-3	CASSFRGRPDTQYF	TGTGCCAGCAGTTTCAGGGGGCGTCCAGATACGCAGTATTTT
TRBD2	TRBV2	once	TRBJ2-1	CASSGTSGSYNEQFF	TGTGCCAGCAGTGGGACTAGCGGCTCCTACAATGAGCAGTTCTTC
.	TRBV27	.	TRBJ2-1	CASSPQVYNEQFF	TGTGCCAGCAGTCCACAGGTCTACAATGAGCAGTTCTTC
TRBD2	TRBV10-1	.	TRBJ2-3	CASSALAGGSDTQYF	TGCGCCAGCAGTGCTCTAGCGGGGGGATCAGATACGCAGTATTTT